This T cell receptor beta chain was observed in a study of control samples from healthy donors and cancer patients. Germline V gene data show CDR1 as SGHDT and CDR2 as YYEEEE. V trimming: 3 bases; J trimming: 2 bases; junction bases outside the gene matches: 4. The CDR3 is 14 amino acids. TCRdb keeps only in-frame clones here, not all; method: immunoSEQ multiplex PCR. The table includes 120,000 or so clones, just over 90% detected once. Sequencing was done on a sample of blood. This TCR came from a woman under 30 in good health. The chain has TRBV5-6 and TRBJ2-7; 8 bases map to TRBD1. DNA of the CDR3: TGTGCCAGCAGCTCGACAGGGGCCCCCTACGAGCAGTACTTC. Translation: CASSSTGAPYEQYF.